A selection of T cell receptor beta chains follows, all from one sample in a study of blood T cell repertoires in COVID-19. Only in-frame clones appear in the TCRdb table, and some are missing; sequencing was by immunoSEQ multiplex PCR. The data hold 200,000 to 250,000 clones, with approximately 84% observed a single time. Material for sequencing was PBMCs or T cells enriched from blood (not recorded which). The receptors come from a man aged 40-49 years who had recovered from COVID-19. Both conserved end residues are part of each CDR3. Fields, in order: J gene, V gene, D gene, clone size, CDR3 DNA, CDR3 protein. D genes are given only for firm matches. Clone size is not always given. Where it is, it says once, few, many or a class for expanded clones.

>TRBJ2-2|TRBV15|-|-
TGTGCCACCAGCATAGTGAACACCGGGGAGCTGTTTTTT
CATSIVNTGELFF
>TRBJ1-2|TRBV5-1|TRBD1|-
TGCGCCAGCAGCTTGTTAAACAGGGGGGGATCTAACTATGGCTACACCTTC
CASSLLNRGGSNYGYTF
>TRBJ1-1|TRBV9|-|-
TGTGCCAGCAGCGCTGACGGAGTGAACACTGAAGCTTTCTTT
CASSADGVNTEAFF
>TRBJ2-5|TRBV7-2|-|-
TGTGCCAGCAGCTTAGGTCAGGGAGAGACCCAGTACTTC
CASSLGQGETQYF
>TRBJ1-5|TRBV6-1|-|-
TGTGCCAGCAGTGAGACAGTAAGCAATCAGCCCCAGCATTTT
CASSETVSNQPQHF
>TRBJ2-3|TRBV5-4|-|-
TGTGCCAGCAGCTTGGACAGGGTTATAACAGATACGCAGTATTTT
CASSLDRVITDTQYF
>TRBJ2-1|TRBV4-3|-|-
TGCGCCAGCAGCCTTACGCTACCTTCCTACAATGAGCAGTTCTTC
CASSLTLPSYNEQFF
>TRBJ2-4|TRBV9|TRBD2|-
TGTGCCAGCAGCGTAGGCGGGAGTTCCGGAAACATTCAGTACTTC
CASSVGGSSGNIQYF
>TRBJ1-2|TRBV19|TRBD1|-
TGTGCCAGTAGTACCGAGGGACAGGGAAACTATGGCTACACCTTC
CASSTEGQGNYGYTF
>TRBJ1-5|TRBV15|-|-
TGTGCCACCAGCATCGGACACCTAAGCAATCAGCCCCAGCATTTT
CATSIGHLSNQPQHF
>TRBJ2-1|TRBV7-2|TRBD2|few
TGTGCCAGCAGCTTAGAGAATTATGGGACTAGCGGCAATGAGCAGTTCTTC
CASSLENYGTSGNEQFF
>TRBJ1-1|TRBV5-1|-|-
TGCGCCAGCAGCACACAGATGAACACTGAAGCTTTCTTT
CASSTQMNTEAFF
>TRBJ1-5|TRBV5-8|TRBD1|-
TGTGCCAGCAGCCACAGGGGGCGAAACAATCAGCCCCAGCATTTT
CASSHRGRNNQPQHF
>TRBJ2-1|TRBV19|TRBD1|once
TGTGCCAGTAGTTTCTCCGGACAGGGGGATTTTGAGCAGTTCTTC
CASSFSGQGDFEQFF
>TRBJ1-6|TRBV28|-|-
TGTGCCAGCTACCGCGGGGGTACACCCCTCCACTTT
CASYRGGTPLHF
>TRBJ2-3|TRBV9|-|-
TGTGCCAGCAGCGCTAACACAGATAAGCAGTATTTT
CASSANTDKQYF
>TRBJ2-3|TRBV2|-|-
TGTGCCAGCAGCCCTTTAGGGACAAACCATTTCACAGATACGCAGTATTTT
CASSPLGTNHFTDTQYF
>TRBJ2-4|TRBV29-1|TRBD2|-
TGCAGCGTCAGCGCCGGGACTAGCGGGAGTGAGAATGACATTCAGTACTTC
CSVSAGTSGSENDIQYF
>TRBJ1-1|TRBV30|-|-
TGTGCCTGGAGTCCTGGACAGTTTGAAGCTTTCTTT
CAWSPGQFEAFF
>TRBJ2-1|TRBV19|TRBD2|-
TGTGCCACCGAGGATAGCGGGACGAGCTCCTACAATGAGCAGTTCTTC
CATEDSGTSSYNEQFF
>TRBJ1-1|TRBV5-1|-|-
TGCGCCAGCAGCAAGGATCGGGACATGAACACTGAAGCTTTCTTT
CASSKDRDMNTEAFF
>TRBJ1-6|TRBV3-1/TRBV3-2|-|-
TGTGCCAGCAGCGCATCGGGGGATTCACCCCTCCACTTT
CASSASGDSPLHF
>TRBJ2-2|TRBV9|-|-
TGTGCCAGCAGCGTAATGGGACAAGGGACCCGGAACACCGGGGAGCTGTTTTTT
CASSVMGQGTRNTGELFF
>TRBJ2-2|TRBV7-6|-|-
TGTGCCAGCAGATCTACAGGGAACACCGGGGAGCTGTTTTTT
CASRSTGNTGELFF
>TRBJ2-2|TRBV13|TRBD2|once
TGTGCCAGCAGCCAGGGACTAGCGGGGGAAATCACCGGGGAGCTGTTTTTT
CASSQGLAGEITGELFF
>TRBJ1-1|TRBV11-2|TRBD1|-
TGTGCCAGCAGCTTAGGGGGACAGGGGGCATCTTTCTTT
CASSLGGQGASFF
>TRBJ1-6|TRBV27|-|few
TGTGCCAGCAGTTTAGCCGACAGTTATTCACCCCTCCACTTT
CASSLADSYSPLHF
>TRBJ1-1|TRBV5-1|-|-
TGCGCCAGCAGCTTGGAATTCGACAGGATGAACACTGAAGCTTTCTTT
CASSLEFDRMNTEAFF
>TRBJ2-1|TRBV24-1|-|once
TGTGCCACCTATGAGGAATGGTGGCAGTTCTTC
CATYEEWWQFF
>TRBJ1-1|TRBV6-5|TRBD1|-
TGTGCCAGCGGGGACAGGGGATCGAACACTGAAGCTTTCTTT
CASGDRGSNTEAFF
>TRBJ2-2|TRBV5-1|TRBD2|-
TGCGCCAGCAGCTCCAGGGCGGGGGACACCGGGGAGCTGTTTTTT
CASSSRAGDTGELFF
>TRBJ1-5|TRBV19|TRBD1|-
TGTGCCAGTAAGTCGAGGGGGCTGGGTCAGCCCCAGCATTTT
CASKSRGLGQPQHF
>TRBJ2-1|TRBV6-5|TRBD2|-
TGTGCCAGCAGTTCCCCGAGCGGGACCTCCTACAATGAGCAGTTCTTC
CASSSPSGTSYNEQFF
>TRBJ2-3|TRBV7-9|TRBD1|-
TGTGCCAGCAGCTTAGTGGGACAGGCTTCCGATACGCAGTATTTT
CASSLVGQASDTQYF
>TRBJ1-2|TRBV19|-|once
TGTGCCTGTAGGCGCTCGGACTGGGACTATGGCTACACCTTC
CACRRSDWDYGYTF
>TRBJ2-7|TRBV2|TRBD1|-
TGTGCCAGCGGGGGACAGGGTGTGCCCGAGCAGTACTTC
CASGGQGVPEQYF
>TRBJ2-7|TRBV2|-|-
TGTGCCAGCCAACAGGGAGCCGTCGCCCGCTACGAGCAGTACTTC
CASQQGAVARYEQYF
>TRBJ2-7|TRBV28|-|-
TGTGCCAGCAGTTTACCCGGTAGCGACTACGAGCAGTACTTC
CASSLPGSDYEQYF
>TRBJ1-1|TRBV21-1|-|-
TGTGCCAGCAGCCACAGCAGGGGGCGATTAAGAACTGAAGCTTTCTTT
CASSHSRGRLRTEAFF
>TRBJ1-6|TRBV30|TRBD1|once
TGTGCCTGGAATAGGGGACAGGTCCTCCACTTT
CAWNRGQVLHF
>TRBJ2-6|TRBV29-1|TRBD1|-
TGCAGCGTTGGGGACAGCTCTGGGGCCAACGTCCTGACTTTC
CSVGDSSGANVLTF
>TRBJ1-2|TRBV9|TRBD1|-
TGTGCCAGCAGCGCTACAGGGGACCTTCGTGGCTACACCTTC
CASSATGDLRGYTF
>TRBJ2-1|TRBV19|TRBD1|-
TGTGCCAGTACCCCGACAGGGAAGGATGAGCAGTTCTTC
CASTPTGKDEQFF
>TRBJ1-2|TRBV10-1|-|-
TGCGCCAGCAGTGGGGGCAGGGTTTTTCCCTATGGCTACACCTTC
CASSGGRVFPYGYTF
>TRBJ1-2|TRBV9|-|few
TGTGCCAGCAGCGACGGAGGACGGTATGGCTACACCTTC
CASSDGGRYGYTF
>TRBJ1-1|TRBV21-1|-|once
TGTGCCAGCAGCAACCGGGACAACCCGAACACTGAAGCTTTCTTT
CASSNRDNPNTEAFF
>TRBJ1-2|TRBV25-1|-|-
TGTGCCAGCAGTGATCAGGCAGGGGTGCGAACTGGGGGCTACACCTTC
CASSDQAGVRTGGYTF
>TRBJ2-5|TRBV11-2|TRBD1|few
TGTGCCAGCAGCCGGGACAGACAAGAGACCCAGTACTTC
CASSRDRQETQYF
>TRBJ1-4|TRBV6-1|-|-
TGTGCCAGCAGTGGAAAGACCCGGGGGGGGTACAATGAAAAACTGTTTTTT
CASSGKTRGGYNEKLFF
>TRBJ1-1|TRBV7-8|-|-
TGTGCCAGCACCGGACAGTCGAACACTGAAGCTTTCTTT
CASTGQSNTEAFF
>TRBJ2-5|TRBV7-7|-|-
TGTGCTAGCAGCTTAGCCGGAGGGGGGGGCCTTGAGACCCAGTACTTC
CASSLAGGGGLETQYF
>TRBJ2-1|TRBV28|-|-
TGTGCCAGCAGGTTTACAGGGACCCCCTACAATGAGCAGTTCTTC
CASRFTGTPYNEQFF
>TRBJ1-3|TRBV9|-|-
TGTGCCAGCAGCAGCACTTTGACGGGGTACACCATATATTTT
CASSSTLTGYTIYF
>TRBJ1-2|TRBV15|-|few
TGTGCCACCAGCAGAGATTACGGAGCTAACTATGGCTACACCTTC
CATSRDYGANYGYTF
>TRBJ1-2|TRBV27|TRBD1|few
TGTGCCAGCAGTACCTGGACAGGGATAAACTATGGCTACACCTTC
CASSTWTGINYGYTF
>TRBJ1-3|TRBV4-2|-|-
TGTGCCAGCAGCCAAGATCCCTCGAGCTCTGGAAACACCATATATTTT
CASSQDPSSSGNTIYF
>TRBJ1-2|TRBV20-1|-|-
TGCAGTGCTAGTGATCCCGCCCGCGGGCATGGCTACACCTTC
CSASDPARGHGYTF
>TRBJ2-7|TRBV24-1|TRBD2|-
TGTGCCACCAGTCCCAGGGCGGCGGGGGCCTACGAGCAGTACTTC
CATSPRAAGAYEQYF